A selection of T cell receptor beta chains follows, all from one sample in a study of T cell responses to AZD1222 COVID-19 vaccine. Only in-frame clones appear in the TCRdb table, and some are missing; sequencing was by immunoSEQ multiplex PCR. The sample yields 110,000 to 150,000 clones, 70% to 90% seen once. Sequencing was performed on peripheral blood, taken on day 0 of AZD1222 vaccination. The origin of the receptors is an adult in good health. CDR3s leave out the opening cysteine and the closing phenylalanine or tryptophan.

j_gene	v_gene	CDR3aa
TRBJ2-7	TRBV5-6	ASSPRWPGTYEQY
TRBJ1-3	TRBV27	ASSPGGTGNTIY
TRBJ2-6	TRBV19	ASRGQSSGANVLT
TRBJ1-5	TRBV12-3/TRBV12-4	ASSLEVSQPQH
TRBJ1-4	TRBV5-6	ASSPGQSREKLF
TRBJ1-2	TRBV29-1	SVDLDRGRRGYT
TRBJ1-1	TRBV7-2	ASSLRGAYTEAF
TRBJ2-7	TRBV2	ASRQDGSYEQY
TRBJ1-6	TRBV28	ASSLPNSPLH
TRBJ1-5	TRBV18	ASSPLGQGSQPQH
TRBJ2-7	TRBV20-1	SARSVYEQY
TRBJ2-1	TRBV4-2	ASTPSLPVGDNEQF
TRBJ1-1	TRBV5-4	ASSLIAGRTEAF
TRBJ1-5	TRBV24-1	ATSEAKKGNQPQH
TRBJ1-4	TRBV11-2	ASSPWTGDEKLF
TRBJ2-1	TRBV11-3	ASSLELAGYNEQF
TRBJ2-1	TRBV7-9	ASSSDIPAGKFYEQF
TRBJ2-2	TRBV7-2	ASSPPGLGTGELF
TRBJ2-7	TRBV6-2/TRBV6-3	ASSHSGSTYEQY
TRBJ2-1	TRBV6-2/TRBV6-3	ASSLYREDEQF
TRBJ1-2	TRBV12-5	ASGLGVSGFRGYT
TRBJ1-1	TRBV12-3/TRBV12-4	ASSYRMNTEAF
TRBJ1-4	TRBV6-5	ASRVGGATNEKLF
TRBJ2-2	TRBV4-3	ASSQDLSGNTGELF
TRBJ1-4	TRBV19	ASSVRDPRATNEKLF
TRBJ2-3	TRBV21-1	ASSNRDDDTDTQY
TRBJ2-3	TRBV29-1	SAADRGTQY
TRBJ1-6	TRBV3-1/TRBV3-2	ASSQEGASPLH
TRBJ1-3	TRBV7-2	ASSLAGGAGNTIY
TRBJ1-5	TRBV5-5	ASSRDMVNQPQH
TRBJ1-4	TRBV5-4	ASSPWPRGDEKLF
TRBJ2-1	TRBV18	ASSPQGGYNEQF
TRBJ1-6	TRBV28	ASSFGGRNSPLH
TRBJ2-4	TRBV24-1	ATSTGAANIQY
TRBJ2-7	TRBV6-6	ASRGQWEY
TRBJ2-3	TRBV6-2/TRBV6-3	ASSRDRVVSDTQY
TRBJ2-7	TRBV5-5	ASTIEGVSYEQY
TRBJ1-4	TRBV21-1	ASSAPNRITNEKLF
TRBJ1-5	TRBV10-3	AIGGLPDQPQH
TRBJ1-2	TRBV10-3	AINGGSAGGYT
TRBJ1-5	TRBV4-1	ASSQEGGGVGQPQH
TRBJ1-3	TRBV9	ASSPHGTEGVNTIY
TRBJ1-1	TRBV5-1	ASSFRANTEAF
TRBJ1-2	TRBV5-1	ATATGGTSNYGYT
TRBJ1-1	TRBV2	ASSVGGRLNTEAF
TRBJ2-2	TRBV28	ASSPGGVSAAGELF
TRBJ1-3	TRBV5-1	ASSVTGDRSSGNTIY
TRBJ1-2	TRBV27	ASSPSQGERSYGYT